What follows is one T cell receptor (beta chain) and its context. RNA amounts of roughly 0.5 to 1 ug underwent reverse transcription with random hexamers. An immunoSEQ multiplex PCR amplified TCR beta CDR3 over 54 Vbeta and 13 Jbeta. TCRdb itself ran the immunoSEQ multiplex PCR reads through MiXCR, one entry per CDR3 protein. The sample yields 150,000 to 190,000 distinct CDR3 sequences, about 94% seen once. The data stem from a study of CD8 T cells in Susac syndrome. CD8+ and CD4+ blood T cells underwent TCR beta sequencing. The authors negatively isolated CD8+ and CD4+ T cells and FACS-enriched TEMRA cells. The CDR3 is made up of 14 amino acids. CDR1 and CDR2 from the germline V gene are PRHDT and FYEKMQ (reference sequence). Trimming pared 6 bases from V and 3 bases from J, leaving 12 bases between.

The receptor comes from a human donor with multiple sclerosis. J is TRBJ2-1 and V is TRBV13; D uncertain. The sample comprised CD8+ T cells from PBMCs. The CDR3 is CASRGAPIYNEQFF. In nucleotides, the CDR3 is TGTGCCAGCAGAGGAGCGCCAATCTACAATGAGCAGTTCTTC.